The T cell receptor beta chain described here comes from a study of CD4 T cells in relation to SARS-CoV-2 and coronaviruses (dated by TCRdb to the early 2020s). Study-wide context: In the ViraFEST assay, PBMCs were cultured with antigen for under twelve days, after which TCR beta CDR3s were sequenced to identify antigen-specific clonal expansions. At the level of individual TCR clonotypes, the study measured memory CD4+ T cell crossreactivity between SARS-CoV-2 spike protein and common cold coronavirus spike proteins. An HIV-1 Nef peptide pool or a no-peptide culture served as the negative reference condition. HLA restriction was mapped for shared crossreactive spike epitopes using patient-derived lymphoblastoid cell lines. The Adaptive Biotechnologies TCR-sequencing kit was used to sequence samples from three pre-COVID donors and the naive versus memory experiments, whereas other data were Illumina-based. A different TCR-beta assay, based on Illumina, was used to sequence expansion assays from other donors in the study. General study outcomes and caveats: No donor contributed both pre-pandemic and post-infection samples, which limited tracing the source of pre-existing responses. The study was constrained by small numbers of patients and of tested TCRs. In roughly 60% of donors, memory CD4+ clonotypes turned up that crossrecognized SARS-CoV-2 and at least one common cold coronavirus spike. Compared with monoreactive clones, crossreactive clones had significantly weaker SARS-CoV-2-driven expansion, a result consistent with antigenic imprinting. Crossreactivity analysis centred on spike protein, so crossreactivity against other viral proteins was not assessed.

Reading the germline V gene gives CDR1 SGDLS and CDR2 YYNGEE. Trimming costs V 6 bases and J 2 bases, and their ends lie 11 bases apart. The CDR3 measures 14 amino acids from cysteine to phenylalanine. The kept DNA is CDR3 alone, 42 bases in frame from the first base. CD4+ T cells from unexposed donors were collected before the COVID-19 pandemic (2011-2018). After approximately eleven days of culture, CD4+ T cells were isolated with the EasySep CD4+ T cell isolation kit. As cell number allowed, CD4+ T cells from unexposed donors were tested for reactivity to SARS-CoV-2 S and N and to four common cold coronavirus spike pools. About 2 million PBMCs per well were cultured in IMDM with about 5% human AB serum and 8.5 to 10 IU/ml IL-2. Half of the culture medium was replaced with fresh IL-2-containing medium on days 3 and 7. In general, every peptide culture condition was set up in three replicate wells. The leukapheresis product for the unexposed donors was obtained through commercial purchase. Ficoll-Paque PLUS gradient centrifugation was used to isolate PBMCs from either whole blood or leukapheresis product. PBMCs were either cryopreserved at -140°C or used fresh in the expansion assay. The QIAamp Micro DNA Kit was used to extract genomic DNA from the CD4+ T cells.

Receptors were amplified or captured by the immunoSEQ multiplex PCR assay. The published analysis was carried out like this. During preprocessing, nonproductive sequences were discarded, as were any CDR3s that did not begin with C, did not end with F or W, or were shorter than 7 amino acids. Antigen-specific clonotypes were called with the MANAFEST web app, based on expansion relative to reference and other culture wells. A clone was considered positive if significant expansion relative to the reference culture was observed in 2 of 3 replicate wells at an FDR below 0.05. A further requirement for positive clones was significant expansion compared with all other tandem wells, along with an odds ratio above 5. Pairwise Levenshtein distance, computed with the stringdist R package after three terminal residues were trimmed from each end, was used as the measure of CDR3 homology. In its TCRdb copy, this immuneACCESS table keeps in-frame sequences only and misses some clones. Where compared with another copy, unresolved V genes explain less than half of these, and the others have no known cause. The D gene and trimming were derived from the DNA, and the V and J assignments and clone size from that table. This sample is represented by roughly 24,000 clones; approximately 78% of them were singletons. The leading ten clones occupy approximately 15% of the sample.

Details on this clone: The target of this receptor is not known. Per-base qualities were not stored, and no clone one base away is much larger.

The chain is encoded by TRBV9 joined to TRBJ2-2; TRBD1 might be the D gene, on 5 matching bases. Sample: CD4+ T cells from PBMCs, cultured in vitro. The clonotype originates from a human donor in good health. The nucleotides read TGTGCCAGCACGGTGGGGCTCAACACCGGGGAGCTGTTTTTT. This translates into CASTVGLNTGELFF.